This TCR beta chain was identified during a study of blood T cell repertoires in COVID-19. Overall study context: The United States, Italy and Spain were the sources of the acute and convalescent COVID-19 samples. T cells, B-cell-depleted T cells, or PBMCs provided the cDNA or gDNA that served as material.

Trimming removed 4 bases from V and 2 bases from J, with 10 bases in between. The CDR3 runs to 14 residues. Germline V gene sequence: CDR1 SGHRS, CDR2 YFSETQ. In the original analysis: By means of reference gene primer amplification, nucleated cell counts were estimated. Clones were read by immunoSEQ multiplex PCR, and TCRdb kept only the in-frame ones, dropping some. V and J calls and clone size are given by that table; D and trimming were obtained from the DNA. The top ten clones hold 0.6% to 1% of a sample with some 200,000 clones, about nine tenths of them seen once. V gene TRBV5-1 combines with J gene TRBJ2-1; possible D gene TRBD1, 5 bases. This receptor was obtained from a woman in her 70s with acute or convalescent COVID-19. Sequenced material: peripheral blood. CDR3 coding DNA: TGCGCCAGCAGCCCTCAGGGCCCCTACAATGAGCAGTTCTTC. Translated: CASSPQGPYNEQFF.